This T cell receptor beta chain was profiled in a study of spatial heterogeneity in lung cancer. Study-wide background: A module score for T cells, taken from matched bulk RNA-seq, correlated strongly with TCR transcript counts in tumor regions. The library had UMIs, and each TCR and UMI pair averaged more than ten raw reads.

Time point defined: sample taken at primary tumor resection. There were 75 or so donors, all of them untreated patients with early-stage non-small cell lung cancer. Unsorted whole RNA samples from tumor, nontumor lung or frozen PBMC were sequenced. By sample fraction, this clonotype is medium-sized. What it binds is not known. TCRdb processed the 5' RACE reads anew with MiXCR; each CDR3 protein has one entry. The table has about 2,600 distinct CDR3 sequences, approximately 8% seen once. The study, taken as a whole, reports: Tracking of tumor mutation counts was seen in expanded intratumoral alpha and beta TCR counts.

The CDR3 has 17 residues. Deletions cut 1 base from V and 1 base from J, with 16 bases between. The sequence was collected from a male donor with early-stage non-small cell lung cancer. The chain has TRBV12-3 or TRBV12-4 and TRBJ2-5; maybe TRBD1 (7 bases). Sequenced material: lung tumor tissue, taken at surgery. The CDR3 nucleotides are TGTGCCAGCAGTTTAGGCGGGGCAGGGGGTATCCAAGAGACCCAGTACTTC. It is translated as CASSLGGAGGIQETQYF.